This is a list of T cell receptor beta chains from one sample in a study of cytomegalovirus exposure and HLA in healthy donors. Assay used: immunoSEQ multiplex PCR; TCRdb lists only in-frame clones, some missing. This sample yields 74,000 or so clones, of which 60% to 85% are seen a single time; roughly 6% belongs to the top ten. Sequenced material: PBMCs. These receptors came from a male donor in good health and CMV-seropositive. Each CDR3 is given with its conserved first and last residue. D genes are given only for firm matches. Size is omitted from some rows. Given values are once, few, many or a class for expanded clones.

D,J,size,V,DNA,CDR3
TRBD2,TRBJ2-1,few,TRBV14,TGTGCCAGCAGCCCAAAGCGGGAGCGGTACAATGAGCAGTTCTTC,CASSPKRERYNEQFF
TRBD2,TRBJ2-1,.,TRBV4-3,TGCGCCAGCAGCCAAGCTAGCGGGGGGGTTTACGGTGAGCAGTTCTTC,CASSQASGGVYGEQFF
.,TRBJ1-5,.,TRBV2,TGTGCCAGCAGAGGGGTTGGGAATCAGCCCCAGCATTTT,CASRGVGNQPQHF
TRBD1,TRBJ1-2,.,TRBV5-4,TGTGCCAGCAGCTTAGCGGCCGGACAGGGGCTTTCTAATGGCTACACCTTC,CASSLAAGQGLSNGYTF
.,TRBJ2-3,.,TRBV27,TGTGCCAGCAGTTTTGGTACCTACGCAGATACGCAGTATTTT,CASSFGTYADTQYF
.,TRBJ1-6,.,TRBV28,TGTGCCAGCAGTCCCCAGGGGTATAATTCACCCCTCCACTTT,CASSPQGYNSPLHF
.,TRBJ2-3,.,TRBV19,TGTGCCAGTAAACGGGGGGCCCTAAGCACAGATACGCAGTATTTT,CASKRGALSTDTQYF
.,TRBJ1-1,.,TRBV4-1,TGCGCCAGCAGCCAAGGTGCCAGGGAGAACACTGAAGCTTTCTTT,CASSQGARENTEAFF
.,TRBJ2-7,.,TRBV5-4,TGTGCCAGCAGCTGGGGGCGGAGCTACGAGCAGTACTTC,CASSWGRSYEQYF
TRBD2,TRBJ2-7,.,TRBV4-2,TGTGCCAGCAGCCAAGAGACTAGCGGGGGGTACGAGCAGTACTTC,CASSQETSGGYEQYF
.,TRBJ1-2,.,TRBV5-1,TGCGCCAGCGGATCATACAGTGACACTAACTATGGCTACACCTTC,CASGSYSDTNYGYTF
.,TRBJ1-1,.,TRBV2,TGTGCCAGCAGTGAAAAACGGATGGCAGGGCGGGCTTTCTTT,CASSEKRMAGRAFF
.,TRBJ1-1,once,TRBV4-1,TGCGCCAGCAGCCAAGCAGGGAACACTGAAGCTTTCTTT,CASSQAGNTEAFF
.,TRBJ2-3,.,TRBV19,TGTGCCAGTAGGGTGCGTTCAACAGATACGCAGTATTTT,CASRVRSTDTQYF
.,TRBJ1-1,.,TRBV7-6,TGTGCCAGCAGCCTATCAGGGGACACTGAAGCTTTCTTT,CASSLSGDTEAFF
.,TRBJ2-1,.,TRBV19,TGTGCCAGTAGTTCTTTAGTAATCAATGAGCAGTTCTTC,CASSSLVINEQFF
.,TRBJ2-7,.,TRBV2,TGTGCCAGCAGTGGATGGGTCAGGGTGGACGAGCAGTACTTC,CASSGWVRVDEQYF
.,TRBJ2-2,.,TRBV5-8,TGTGCCAGCAGCTTAGGGGAACTGAACACCGGGGAGCTGTTTTTT,CASSLGELNTGELFF
TRBD1,TRBJ2-7,.,TRBV19,TGTGCCAGTAGTACACGGGACAGGGCGACCTACGAGCAGTACTTC,CASSTRDRATYEQYF
TRBD1,TRBJ2-7,.,TRBV18,TGTGCCAGCTCACCCGGGACAGGGGTATTTGGGCAGTACTTC,CASSPGTGVFGQYF
.,TRBJ2-7,.,TRBV4-1,TGCGCCAGCAGCCAAGATTTGTCCTACGAGCAGTACTTC,CASSQDLSYEQYF
TRBD1,TRBJ1-4,.,TRBV9,TGTGCCAGCAGCGTAGAGGGGGGACAGGGTGGCGAAAAACTGTTTTTT,CASSVEGGQGGEKLFF
TRBD2,TRBJ2-1,.,TRBV7-2,TGTGCCAGCAGCTTCCACGCTAGCGGATCCTACAATGAGCAGTTCTTC,CASSFHASGSYNEQFF
.,TRBJ1-2,.,TRBV6-1,TGTGCCAGCAGGATGGACAGAAACTATGGCTACACCTTC,CASRMDRNYGYTF
.,TRBJ2-2,few,TRBV19,TGTGCCAGTAGTATCCCCCCTATAACCGGGGAGCTGTTTTTT,CASSIPPITGELFF
TRBD1,TRBJ2-1,.,TRBV2,TGTGCCAGCACCATCCGACCTAGGACAGGGGTATCCGATGAGCAGTTCTTC,CASTIRPRTGVSDEQFF
TRBD1,TRBJ1-2,.,TRBV6-1,TGTGCCAGCAGTCAGGGGGCTAATAACTATGGCTACACCTTC,CASSQGANNYGYTF
.,TRBJ1-2,.,TRBV2,TGTGCCAGCAGCGTGGCGGAGAGAGGCTACACCTTC,CASSVAERGYTF
.,TRBJ2-1,.,TRBV7-9,TGTGCCAGCGGCGGGTGGGCGAGCTCCTACAATGAGCAGTTCTTC,CASGGWASSYNEQFF
TRBD1,TRBJ2-2,.,TRBV11-3,TGTGCCAGCAGCACACGGACAGGGAACACCGGGGAGCTGTTTTTT,CASSTRTGNTGELFF
.,TRBJ1-2,.,TRBV12-5,TGTGCTAGTGGCCCATCAGGGGTTGGTGGCTACACCTTC,CASGPSGVGGYTF
.,TRBJ2-3,.,TRBV5-4,TGTGCCAGCAGCTTGGGACTTGGAGACGGCACAGATACGCAGTATTTT,CASSLGLGDGTDTQYF
.,TRBJ2-7,.,TRBV6-5,TGTGCCAGCAGTTACGGTTCTATGGGGGCCTCCTACGAGCAGTACTTC,CASSYGSMGASYEQYF
TRBD1,TRBJ1-4,.,TRBV9,TGTGCCAGCAGCGTAGGGGGACAGAGAAATGAAAAACTGTTTTTT,CASSVGGQRNEKLFF
.,TRBJ1-5,.,TRBV6-4,TGTGCCAGCAGGAGAGGGAGCAATCAGCCCCAGCATTTT,CASRRGSNQPQHF
TRBD1,TRBJ2-7,.,TRBV5-1,TGCGCCAGCAGCTTGGACAGGGGCGACTACGAGCAGTACTTC,CASSLDRGDYEQYF
.,TRBJ2-3,few,TRBV6-6,TGTGCCAGCAGTTACCTGTGGAGCGAATCGCAGTATTTT,CASSYLWSESQYF
.,TRBJ2-5,.,TRBV6-1,TGTGCCTCGGGCGGGACTGAAAAGACCCAGTACTTC,CASGGTEKTQYF
TRBD1,TRBJ2-1,once,TRBV15,TGTGCCACCAGCAGAGATACAGGGGCCTACAATGAGCAGTTCTTC,CATSRDTGAYNEQFF
TRBD1,TRBJ2-5,.,TRBV6-1,TGTGCCAGCAGTGAAGCGCCCGGACAGGGTAGGGAGACCCAGTACTTC,CASSEAPGQGRETQYF
.,TRBJ2-1,.,TRBV12-2,TGTGCAAGTCGCTTAGAGTTAGAGGGTAACTACAATGAGCAGTTCTTC,CASRLELEGNYNEQFF
TRBD1,TRBJ1-2,.,TRBV5-6,TGTGCCAGCAGCACTCCACCGGACAGGGTAAACTATGGCTACACCTTC,CASSTPPDRVNYGYTF
.,TRBJ2-3,.,TRBV23-1,TGCGCCAGCAGTCAACCTCGCGGCCCAACCGGGACTGCCAACCATACCACAGATACGCAGTATTTT,CASSQPRGPTGTANHTTDTQYF
TRBD2,TRBJ2-4,.,TRBV9,TGTGCCAGCAGCGTATCCTCATGGAGCGGGGGGCAACGAAGCATTCAGTACTTC,CASSVSSWSGGQRSIQYF
.,TRBJ1-3,.,TRBV30,TGTGCCTGGAATCCGGGACTCCGTGGAAACACCATATATTTT,CAWNPGLRGNTIYF
.,TRBJ2-6,.,TRBV7-9,TGTGCCAGCAGTCCCGTCCCCGTTGGGGCCAACGTCCTGACTTTC,CASSPVPVGANVLTF
.,TRBJ2-5,.,TRBV5-1,TGCGCCAGCAGCTTTCAGGGCGTGGAGACCCAGTACTTC,CASSFQGVETQYF
.,TRBJ1-2,.,TRBV7-9,TGTGCCAGCAGCTCCCAGGGGAGCTATGGCTACACCTTC,CASSSQGSYGYTF
.,TRBJ2-6,.,TRBV6-6,TGTGCCAGCAGTGGACACTTCTCTGGGGCCAACGTCCTGACTTTC,CASSGHFSGANVLTF
TRBD1,TRBJ1-2,.,TRBV5-1,TGCGCCAGCAGCTTGGGGGATACAGGGGTATCATCCTACACCTTC,CASSLGDTGVSSYTF
TRBD1,TRBJ2-3,.,TRBV18,TGTGCCAGCTCACTGCCGACAGGGGGCCCAGATACGCAGTATTTT,CASSLPTGGPDTQYF
TRBD1,TRBJ2-1,.,TRBV5-1,TGCGCCAGCAGCGGAGGGACAGGGGTGTCTGAGCAGTTCTTC,CASSGGTGVSEQFF
.,TRBJ1-1,.,TRBV6-1,TGTACCCAGACCCCGAGGCCGAACACTGAAGCTTTCTTT,CTQTPRPNTEAFF
TRBD2,TRBJ2-7,.,TRBV2,TGTGCCAGCAGTGAAGTGAGCCTAGCGGGGGCCTACGAGCAGTACTTC,CASSEVSLAGAYEQYF
.,TRBJ1-5,.,TRBV18,TGTGCCAGCTCAGTTACGCCAGATAGCAATCAGCCCCAGCATTTT,CASSVTPDSNQPQHF
.,TRBJ2-7,.,TRBV19,TGTGCCAGTAGTATTGGCCTGTACTACGAGCAGTACTTC,CASSIGLYYEQYF
TRBD1,TRBJ1-2,.,TRBV10-1,TGCGCCAGCAGTGAGGCGGACAGGGGATACTATGGCTACACCTTC,CASSEADRGYYGYTF
.,TRBJ2-3,.,TRBV29-1,TGCAGCGTTGACTTGGGGGGTAGCACAGATACGCAGTATTTT,CSVDLGGSTDTQYF
TRBD1,TRBJ2-7,.,TRBV19,TGTGCCACCTCGCGAGATGTGGCGGCCCGGGACAGAGACTACGAGCAGTACTTC,CATSRDVAARDRDYEQYF